This T cell receptor beta chain was identified during a study of vaccination and CD4 T cells after COVID-19. This sample's treatment: approximately 11-day PBMC culture with coronavirus spike peptide pools or control peptides (ViraFEST assay). The CDR3 is 18 residues long. Germline loops: CDR1 MGHDK, CDR2 SYGVNS. V dropped 0 bases and J dropped 3; count of bases not matched to a gene: 12. This clonotype was observed a few times. Antigen specificity is unknown. Overall study findings and caveats: Convalescent patients gained a median 86.3% of their reactive clones only post-vaccination.

The Oncomine TCR Beta short-read assay generated sequence data from the DNA of cultured CD4+ T cells. Via MiXCR, TCRdb re-called the PCR reads, giving one row per CDR3 protein. The table shows more than 12,000 distinct CDR3 sequences, with roughly 50% occurring only once. This receptor was taken from a human donor who had recovered from COVID-19. Material: CD4+ T cells from blood, cultured in vitro, obtained before SARS-CoV-2 vaccination. This chain uses TRBV25-1 with TRBJ2-3; TRBD1 aligns across 7 bases. The CDR3 loop is CASSEYGRGRGNTDTQYF. Written as DNA, the CDR3 is TGTGCCAGCAGTGAATACGGAAGGGGCAGGGGGAATACAGATACGCAGTATTTT.